This is a list of T cell receptor beta chains from one sample in a study of shared clonotypes between healthy human individuals. The data were produced by immunoSEQ multiplex PCR, yet TCRdb's version contains in-frame clones alone and is incomplete. The table has over 2 million clones, roughly 94% seen once. Sequencing used naive CD8+ T cells sorted from blood. Every receptor here comes from a man aged 18 to 29 in good health. The CDR3 runs from the conserved cysteine through the conserved F or W. D genes are given only for firm matches. Size values are once, few and many counts, or a class for expanded clones, and some rows have none.

>TRBJ2-1|TRBV30|.|.
CAWSVLVDYNEQFF
TGTGCCTGGAGTGTATTAGTAGATTACAATGAGCAGTTCTTC
>TRBJ2-5|TRBV29-1|.|TRBD1
CSVEENAQGVGETQYF
TGCAGCGTTGAAGAAAACGCCCAGGGGGTTGGGGAGACCCAGTACTTC
>TRBJ2-1|TRBV30|.|TRBD1
CAWSTGVSYNEQFF
TGTGCCTGGAGCACAGGGGTTTCCTACAATGAGCAGTTCTTC
>TRBJ2-7|TRBV27|.|.
CASSLSVQAPYEQYF
TGTGCCAGCAGTTTATCGGTACAGGCGCCCTACGAGCAGTACTTC
>TRBJ1-1|TRBV27|.|.
CASSLVAEKNTEAFF
TGTGCCAGCAGTTTAGTGGCAGAGAAGAACACTGAAGCTTTCTTT
>TRBJ1-5|TRBV5-4|.|.
CASSFHRVGQPQHF
TGTGCCAGCAGCTTTCACAGGGTCGGACAGCCCCAGCATTTT
>TRBJ1-6|TRBV2|.|TRBD1
CASRDRGRNSPLHF
TGTGCCAGCCGGGACAGGGGTCGGAATTCACCCCTCCACTTT
>TRBJ1-6|TRBV19|few|.
CASSPPGRIGSYNSPLHF
TGTGCCAGTAGTCCTCCGGGACGCATTGGTTCCTATAATTCACCCCTCCACTTT
>TRBJ2-3|TRBV29-1|.|.
CSVDLAMDTQYF
TGCAGCGTTGACCTAGCGATGGATACGCAGTATTTT
>TRBJ2-1|TRBV13|.|TRBD2
CASSLGLETSGRNEQFF
TGTGCCAGCAGCTTAGGCCTCGAGACTAGCGGGAGAAATGAGCAGTTCTTC
>TRBJ2-7|TRBV2|.|.
CASSDRQGDYEQYF
TGTGCCAGCAGTGATCGGCAGGGAGACTACGAGCAGTACTTC
>TRBJ2-1|TRBV30|.|TRBD2
CAWSVLALPASGGPSYNEQFF
TGTGCCTGGAGTGTACTGGCCCTTCCGGCTAGCGGTGGACCCTCCTACAATGAGCAGTTCTTC
>TRBJ2-7|TRBV4-1|once|TRBD1
CASSPGQGTINEQYF
TGCGCCAGCAGCCCCGGACAGGGAACTATTAACGAGCAGTACTTC
>TRBJ2-5|TRBV7-8|.|.
CASSLAYSNPQETQYF
TGTGCCAGCAGCTTAGCGTACAGTAACCCCCAAGAGACCCAGTACTTC
>TRBJ2-7|TRBV6-7|.|.
CASRAGWESSYEQYF
TGTGCCAGCAGGGCCGGCTGGGAGTCTTCGTACGAGCAGTACTTC
>TRBJ1-5|TRBV27|.|.
CASRQEGGLSNQPQHF
TGTGCCAGCAGACAGGAGGGGGGCCTCAGCAATCAGCCCCAGCATTTT